Shown below are 8 T cell receptor beta chains from a single sample sequenced in a study of beta chain features in type 1 diabetes. Findings and limits, study-wide: Moderate but significant shortening of TCRB CDR3s was recorded in all four CD4+ subsets from Type 1 diabetes patients.

Their cognate antigens are unknown. The whole isolated RNA underwent reverse transcription, so sequencing captured expressed TCRB transcripts. Here immunoSEQ multiplex PCR was the method, and the copy in TCRdb shows in-frame clones only, minus some. The repertoire holds about 660,000 clones, with more than 13% as singletons. Sequencing was done on a sample of naive CD4+ T cells from blood. These receptors were taken from a man aged 18 to 29 with type 1 diabetes.

The chain's CDR3 is CASSPDNSPLHF. DNA for the CDR3: TGTGCCAGTAGTCCAGATAATTCACCCCTCCACTTT. The chain couples TRBV19 to TRBJ1-6; no firm D call. V lost 5 bases and J 5 bases, leaving 4 bases between the germline ends. Germline CDR1 is LNHDA and CDR2 is SQIVND (reference sequence). This CDR3 region has 12 residues.

V is TRBV7-9 and J is TRBJ2-5, with D possibly matching TRBD2 (5 bases). V was clipped by 5 bases and J by 5 bases, with 18 bases between them. From germline, CDR1 is SEHNR and CDR2 FQNEAQ (reference sequence). The CDR3 length is 15 residues. In nucleotides, the CDR3 is TGTGCCAGCAGCCCTGGAGACGGTAGAGGGGAGACCCAGTACTTC. Amino acid sequence: CASSPGDGRGETQYF. Drawing the rest from reference TRBV7-9 and TRBJ2-5, the complete variable domain is DTGVSQNPRHKITKRGQNVTFRCDPISEHNRLYWYRQTLGQGPEFLTYFQNEAQLEKSRLLSDRFSAERPKGSFSTLEIQRTEQGDSAMYLCASSPGDGRGETQYFGPGTRLLVL.

V gene TRBV5-1 combines with J gene TRBJ1-1; D unresolved. Germline V gene sequence: CDR1 SGHRS, CDR2 YFSETQ. Deletions cut 2 bases from V and 4 bases from J, with 6 bases between. The CDR3 consists of 12 residues. The CDR3 spells CASSLGATEAFF. CDR3 nucleotide sequence: TGCGCCAGCAGCTTAGGAGCCACTGAAGCTTTCTTT. The variable domain in full, with the rest retrieved from reference TRBV5-1 and TRBJ1-1, is KAGVTQTPRYLIKTRGQQVTLSCSPISGHRSVSWYQQTPGQGLQFLFEYFSETQRNKGNFPGRFSGRQFSNSRSEMNVSTLELGDSALYLCASSLGATEAFFGQGTRLTVV.

J is TRBJ2-5 and V is TRBV2; D is unresolved. The CDR3 runs to 11 residues. Trimming cost V 7 bases and J 3 bases, with 6 bases left between them. CDR1 is SNHLY, CDR2 FYNNEI, per germline. The CDR3 sequence is CASTQEETQYF. CDR3 sequence (DNA): TGTGCCAGCACCCAGGAAGAGACCCAGTACTTC.

This clone appeared a few times. The V and J genes are TRBV4-1 and TRBJ2-5, with TRBD1 matching 9 bases. The CDR3 has 17 amino acids. CDR1 and CDR2 from the germline V gene are MGHRA and YSYEKL. V was pared by 4 bases and J by 1 base, with 10 bases of the junction left unmatched. The CDR3 reads CASSPRRSGQGQETQYF. In DNA form, the CDR3 reads TGCGCCAGCAGCCCCCGACGCTCGGGACAGGGCCAAGAGACCCAGTACTTC.

The CDR3: CASSSLQPEEKLFF. CDR3 nucleotides: TGTGCCAGCAGCTCCCTCCAACCAGAAGAAAAACTGTTTTTT. The rearrangement links TRBV11-2 to TRBJ1-4, with D unresolved. This CDR3 region has 14 residues. Trimming took 4 bases from V and 8 from J, leaving 14 bases between them. Germline V gene sequence: CDR1 SGHAT, CDR2 FQNNGV.

This clone appeared a few times. The chain carries TRBV7-2 and TRBJ2-2, with 8 bases aligning to TRBD1. The trim removed 6 bases at V and 6 bases at J, leaving 6 bases unmatched. CDR1 is SGHTA, CDR2 FQGNSA, per germline. The CDR3 is 14 amino acids. CDR3 DNA: TGTGCCAGCAGAACAGGGGGGTCGCCCGGGGAGCTGTTTTTT. Its protein is CASRTGGSPGELFF.

CDR3 amino acids: CASSGTGSSSPLHF. CDR3 bases: TGTGCCAGCAGCGGAACAGGGTCGAGTTCACCCCTCCACTTT. This chain links TRBV14 with TRBJ1-6, with D tentatively TRBD1 (6 bases). CDR1 SGHDN and CDR2 FVKESK come from the germline V gene. V was trimmed by 5 bases and J by 9 bases, leaving 14 bases between them. The CDR3 covers 14 residues.